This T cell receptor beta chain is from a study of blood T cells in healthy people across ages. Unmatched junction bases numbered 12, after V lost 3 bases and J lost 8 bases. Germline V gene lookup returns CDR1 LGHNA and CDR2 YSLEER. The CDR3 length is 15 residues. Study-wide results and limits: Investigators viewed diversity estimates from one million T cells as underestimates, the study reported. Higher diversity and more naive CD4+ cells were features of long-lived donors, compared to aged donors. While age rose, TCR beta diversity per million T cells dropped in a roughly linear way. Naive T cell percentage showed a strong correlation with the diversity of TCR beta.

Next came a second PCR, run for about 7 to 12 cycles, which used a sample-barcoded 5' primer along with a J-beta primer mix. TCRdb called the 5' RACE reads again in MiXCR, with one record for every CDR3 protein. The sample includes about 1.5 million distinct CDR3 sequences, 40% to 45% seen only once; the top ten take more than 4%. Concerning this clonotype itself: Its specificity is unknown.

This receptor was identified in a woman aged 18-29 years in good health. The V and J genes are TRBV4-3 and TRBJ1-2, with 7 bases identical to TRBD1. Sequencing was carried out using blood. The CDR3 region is CASSHTPQGREGYTF. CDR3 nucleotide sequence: TGCGCCAGCAGCCATACACCACAGGGGAGGGAAGGCTACACCTTC.